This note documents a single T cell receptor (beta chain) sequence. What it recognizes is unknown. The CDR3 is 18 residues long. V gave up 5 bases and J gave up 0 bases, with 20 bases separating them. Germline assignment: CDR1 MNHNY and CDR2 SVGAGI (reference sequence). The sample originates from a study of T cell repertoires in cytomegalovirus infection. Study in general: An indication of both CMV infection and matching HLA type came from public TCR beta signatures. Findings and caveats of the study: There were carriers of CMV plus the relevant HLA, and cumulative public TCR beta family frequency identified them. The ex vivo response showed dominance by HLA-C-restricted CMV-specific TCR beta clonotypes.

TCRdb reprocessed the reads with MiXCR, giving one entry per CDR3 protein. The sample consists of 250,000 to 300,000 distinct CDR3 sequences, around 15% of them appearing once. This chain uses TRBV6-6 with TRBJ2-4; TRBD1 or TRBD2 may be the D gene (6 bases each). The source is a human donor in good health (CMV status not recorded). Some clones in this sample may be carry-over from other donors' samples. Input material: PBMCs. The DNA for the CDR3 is TGTGCCAGCAGTCCCCCCCTTTGGAGGGGGAAAGCCAAAAACATTCAGTACTTC. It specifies CASSPPLWRGKAKNIQYF.